Each of the 14 T cell receptor beta chains below was sequenced from the same sample in a study of T cells expressing NK-cell markers. TCRdb re-called the 5' RACE reads and catalogs CDR3 proteins one per entry, DNA excluded. This sample's table has 90,000 to 130,000 distinct CDR3 sequences. Sequencing used blood T cells: a sorted CD56 or NKG2C T cell subset, CD4+ or CD8+ T cells, or bulk PBMC T cells (not recorded which). All receptors come from a woman between 18 and 70 years old in good health.

The chain links TRBV20-1 to TRBJ2-5; the D gene TCRdb calls, TRBD2, cannot be checked with no DNA. Germline V gene sequence: CDR1 DFQATT, CDR2 SNEGSKA (reference sequence). The CDR3 sequence is 14 residues long. The CDR3 here is CSATSGGGQETQYF.

V is TRBV6-1 and J is TRBJ1-6. This CDR3 comprises 19 residues. CDR1 MNHNS and CDR2 SASEGT come from the germline V gene. The CDR3 here is CASSEWAPRASSYNSPLHF.

The rearrangement links TRBV28 to TRBJ2-7; TCRdb outputs TRBD2, but without DNA this stays unchecked. The CDR3 is made up of 14 amino acids. CDR1 is MDHEN, CDR2 SYDVKM, per germline. CDR3: CATEGGASGYEQYF.

The chain links TRBV23-1 to TRBJ1-4; TCRdb designates TRBD1, a call that cannot be tested without DNA. TRBV23-1 is reported as an ORF; its role is uncertain. The CDR3 consists of 14 residues. The CDR3 spells CASSPGRKNENLFF.

V gene TRBV6-5 combines with J gene TRBJ2-7; with no DNA, the TCRdb D assignment of TRBD1 cannot be verified. The CDR3 is 14 residues long. Germline lookup yields CDR1 MNHEY and CDR2 SVGAGI. The CDR3 loop reads CASSYGQGTYEQYF.

The genes are TRBV6-1 and TRBJ2-7; with no DNA, the TCRdb D assignment of TRBD2 cannot be verified. CDR3 length: 14 amino acids. Germline V gives CDR1 MNHNS, CDR2 SASEGT. The CDR3 here is CASSPLANSYEQYF.

The chain recombines TRBV7-9 with TRBJ2-1. Germline V gene sequence: CDR1 SEHNR, CDR2 FQNEAQ (reference sequence). The CDR3 has 12 residues. The CDR3 sequence is CASSRDYNEQFF.

V gene TRBV6-1 combines with J gene TRBJ1-1; the D call from TCRdb, TRBD1, cannot be confirmed without DNA. The CDR3 has 15 residues. Germline V CDR1 and CDR2: MNHNS, SASEGT. The chain's CDR3 is CASSPLAGLNTEAFF.

The gene calls are TRBV12-3 or TRBV12-4 and TRBJ2-3; TCRdb indicates TRBD2, and absent DNA this call remains unverified. The CDR3 totals 15 residues. The CDR3 region is CASSPFREGADTQYF.

This CDR3 reads CASSEVPEAYNEQFF. The genes are TRBV6-1 and TRBJ2-1; TCRdb selects TRBD1, and the lack of DNA leaves this call unchecked. Per germline, CDR1 MNHNS and CDR2 SASEGT. The CDR3 runs to 15 residues.

The rearrangement joins TRBV5-4 to TRBJ2-1; the TRBD1 assignment by TCRdb is unverifiable without DNA. CDR3 length equals 15 residues. Germline V gene sequence: CDR1 SGHNT, CDR2 YYREEE (reference sequence). The CDR3 is CASSLAVSPGNEQFF.

V and J are TRBV6-1 and TRBJ2-3; TCRdb designates TRBD2, a call that cannot be tested without DNA. CDR1 and CDR2 from the germline V gene are MNHNS and SASEGT. The CDR3 contains 15 residues. The CDR3 protein is CASSPGLAPTDTQYF.

This rearrangement joins TRBV28 to TRBJ2-2; there is no DNA to check the TCRdb D call of TRBD2. Germline loops: CDR1 MDHEN, CDR2 SYDVKM. The CDR3 covers 18 residues. CDR3: CASSLTVSGTKNTGELFF.

The CDR3 here is CASSLAGAEQYF. The chain joins TRBV5-4 to TRBJ2-7; TCRdb selects TRBD2, and the lack of DNA leaves this call unchecked. In germline, CDR1 is SGHNT, CDR2 YYREEE (reference sequence). The CDR3 spans 12 residues.